These T cell receptor beta chains were read from a single sample in a study of blood T cell repertoires in COVID-19. Some clones are missing from TCRdb's copy, which holds only in-frame ones; the method was immunoSEQ multiplex PCR. Of 130,000 to 150,000 clones in the sample, over 70% were seen once. Sequencing was carried out using peripheral blood. The receptor source for this set is a woman between 55 and 75 years old with acute or convalescent COVID-19. CDR3s include the opening cysteine and the closing phenylalanine or tryptophan. D genes are given only for firm matches. Part of the rows lack a size; the others show once, few, many or a class for expanded clones.

>TRBV7-9|TRBJ2-7|-|-
CASSFPRGNEQYF
TGTGCCAGCAGCTTCCCCAGGGGCAACGAGCAGTACTTC
>TRBV12-5|TRBJ1-6|-|many
CASGLVELVRSSYNSPLHF
TGTGCTAGTGGTTTGGTCGAGTTGGTGAGGAGCTCCTATAATTCACCCCTCCACTTT
>TRBV11-2|TRBJ2-3|-|-
CASSRVGDTQYF
TGTGCCAGCAGCCGCGTCGGAGATACGCAGTATTTT
>TRBV2|TRBJ1-5|-|-
CASSEDRSYQPQHF
TGTGCCAGCAGTGAGGACAGAAGTTATCAGCCCCAGCATTTT
>TRBV4-1|TRBJ2-7|-|-
CASSQEASVYYEQYF
TGCGCCAGCAGCCAAGAGGCTAGCGTCTACTACGAGCAGTACTTC
>TRBV5-1|TRBJ2-1|-|-
CASSSSRSPEQFF
TGCGCCAGCAGCTCCTCCCGGTCCCCTGAGCAGTTCTTC
>TRBV2|TRBJ2-7|TRBD1|-
CASMDRRTYEQYF
TGTGCCAGCATGGACAGGCGAACCTACGAGCAGTACTTC
>TRBV5-1|TRBJ2-1|TRBD1|-
CASSPNYRDRRDEQFF
TGCGCCAGCAGTCCAAATTACCGGGACAGGCGCGATGAGCAGTTCTTC
>TRBV7-6|TRBJ1-2|TRBD1|-
CASSDVPGQGVSGYTF
TGTGCCAGCAGCGACGTGCCGGGACAGGGGGTAAGCGGCTACACCTTC
>TRBV18|TRBJ2-3|TRBD1|few
CASSSAGTVTADTQYF
TGTGCCAGCTCTTCAGCCGGGACAGTGACTGCAGATACGCAGTATTTT
>TRBV14|TRBJ2-2|-|once
CASSQSGWYGGELFF
TGTGCCAGCAGCCAGTCGGGGTGGTATGGCGGGGAGCTGTTTTTT
>TRBV27|TRBJ2-7|-|once
CASWGQGAPLF
-
>TRBV6-5|TRBJ2-7|-|-
CASSYKLFGLSYEQYF
TGTGCCAGCAGTTACAAGTTATTTGGCTTGTCCTACGAGCAGTACTTC
>TRBV9|TRBJ1-6|-|-
CASRDSRTNSPLHF
TGTGCCAGCAGAGACAGCCGAACCAATTCACCCCTCCACTTT
>TRBV19|TRBJ1-5|TRBD1|few
CASSIRTGAGQPQHF
TGTGCCAGTAGTATTCGGACAGGGGCGGGACAGCCCCAGCATTTT
>TRBV19|TRBJ2-3|-|-
CASRHEGGMTDTQYF
TGTGCCAGTAGACATGAGGGCGGCATGACAGATACGCAGTATTTT
>TRBV6-5|TRBJ2-1|-|medium-sized
CASSYSIGVGNEQFF
TGTGCCAGCAGTTACTCGATAGGGGTAGGCAATGAGCAGTTCTTC